This T cell receptor (beta chain) was profiled in a study of cytomegalovirus exposure and HLA in healthy donors. Study-wide results and limits: Accurate predictions that matched the HLA-A and HLA-B alleles of most subjects were reportedly made from TCR beta sequences. Common viral pathogens seemed, in a later analysis, to connect with several of the most significant clusters. Later work associated over 15,000 TCR beta sequences with HLA alleles at 0.05 false discovery rate. Analyzed later, association rates of TCRs varied across HLA loci, with DRB1 most and HLA-C fewest.

PCR amplification relied on 60 Vbeta primers (plus 13 Jbeta primers). Only in-frame clones appear in the TCRdb table, and some are missing; sequencing was by immunoSEQ multiplex PCR. The table lists roughly 120,000 clones, about 80% of them singletons, with around 3.3% in the top ten. The germline V gene has CDR1 SGHRS and CDR2 YFSETQ. This CDR3 contains 15 residues. V shed 4 bases and J 6 bases; nucleotides not matched to a gene: 8. For this clone: The antigen remains undetermined.

V is TRBV5-1 and J is TRBJ2-2; 8 bases agree with TRBD2. The source of this sequence is a male donor in good health and CMV-seronegative. Sample: PBMCs. This chain's CDR3 is CASSLTSVRPGELFF. CDR3 sequence (DNA): TGCGCCAGCAGCCTGACTAGCGTTCGGCCCGGGGAGCTGTTTTTT. The full variable domain, its missing parts supplied by reference TRBV5-1 and TRBJ2-2, is KAGVTQTPRYLIKTRGQQVTLSCSPISGHRSVSWYQQTPGQGLQFLFEYFSETQRNKGNFPGRFSGRQFSNSRSEMNVSTLELGDSALYLCASSLTSVRPGELFFGEGSRLTVL.